This TCR beta chain was sequenced in a study of T-cell reconstitution after alpha-beta-depleted transplantation in children. Germline values: CDR1 SNHLY, CDR2 FYNNEI. The V and J ends lost 7 bases and 6 bases, in that order; junction bases with no gene match: 11. CDR3 length: 14 amino acids. TCRbeta library preparation incorporated unique molecular identifiers. TCRdb used MiXCR to reprocess the PCR reads, holding one entry per CDR3 protein. The profile shows about 610,000 distinct CDR3 sequences, over 9.5% of them singletons. The genes are TRBV2 and TRBJ2-7, with 8 positions matching TRBD2. Specimen: PBMCs from the stem cell graft donor, collected from the stem cell graft. The sequence came from a human donor who donated a stem cell graft to a child with acute myeloid leukemia. For the CDR3, the DNA is TGTGCCAGCAATCCCGCGGGGGGACGAGGCGAGCAGTACTTC. It encodes CASNPAGGRGEQYF.